This TCR beta chain was sequenced for a study of blood T cell repertoires in COVID-19. Sequenced by immunoSEQ multiplex PCR; TCRdb stores in-frame clones only, minus some. The sample lists about 58,000 clones; 78% were seen once. This CDR3 is 16 amino acids long. CDR1 and CDR2 from the germline V gene are LGHDT and YNNKEL (reference sequence). V lost 4 bases and J 4 bases, leaving 20 bases between the germline ends. A few counts support this clone. The specimen sequenced was peripheral blood. The clonotype comes from a human donor in a cohort sampled during active COVID-19. J is TRBJ2-7 and V is TRBV3-1 (or the pseudogene TRBV3-2); D is unclear. CDR3 sequence (DNA): TGTGCCAGCAGCCTCCTCGAGGCTAGTTCCGTATACGAGCAGTACTTC. The encoded protein is CASSLLEASSVYEQYF.